This TCR beta chain is from a study of cytomegalovirus exposure and HLA in healthy donors. PCR used 60 Vbeta primers and 13 Jbeta primers. Assay: immunoSEQ multiplex PCR; the TCRdb copy retains only in-frame clones and omits some. The sample has over 100,000 clones, roughly 69% seen once. V shed 4 bases, J shed 0 bases, and the junction held 10 bases outside the gene matches. The CDR3 is 17 amino acids. The germline CDR1 and CDR2 sequences are SGHTA and FQGNSA. The clonotype comes from a woman in her seventies in good health and CMV-seropositive. Input material: PBMCs. V gene TRBV7-2 combines with J gene TRBJ1-1, with TRBD1 matching over 8 bases. The chain's CDR3 is CASSSRWTGWMNTEAFF. CDR3 DNA sequence: TGTGCCAGCAGCTCCCGTTGGACAGGGTGGATGAACACTGAAGCTTTCTTT.